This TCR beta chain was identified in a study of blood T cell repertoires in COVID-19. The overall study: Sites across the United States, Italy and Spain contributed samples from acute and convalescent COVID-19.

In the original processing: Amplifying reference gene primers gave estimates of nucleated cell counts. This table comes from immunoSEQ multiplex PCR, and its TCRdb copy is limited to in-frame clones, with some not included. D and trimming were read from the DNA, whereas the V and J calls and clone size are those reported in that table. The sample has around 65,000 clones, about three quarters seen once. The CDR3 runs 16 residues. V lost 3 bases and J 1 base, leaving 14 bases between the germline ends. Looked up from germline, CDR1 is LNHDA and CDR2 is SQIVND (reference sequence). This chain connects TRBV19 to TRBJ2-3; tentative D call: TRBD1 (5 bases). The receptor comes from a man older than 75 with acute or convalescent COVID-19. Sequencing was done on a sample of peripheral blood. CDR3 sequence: CASSIAAEGGTDTQYF. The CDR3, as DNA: TGTGCCAGTAGTATTGCCGCGGAAGGGGGCACAGATACGCAGTATTTT.